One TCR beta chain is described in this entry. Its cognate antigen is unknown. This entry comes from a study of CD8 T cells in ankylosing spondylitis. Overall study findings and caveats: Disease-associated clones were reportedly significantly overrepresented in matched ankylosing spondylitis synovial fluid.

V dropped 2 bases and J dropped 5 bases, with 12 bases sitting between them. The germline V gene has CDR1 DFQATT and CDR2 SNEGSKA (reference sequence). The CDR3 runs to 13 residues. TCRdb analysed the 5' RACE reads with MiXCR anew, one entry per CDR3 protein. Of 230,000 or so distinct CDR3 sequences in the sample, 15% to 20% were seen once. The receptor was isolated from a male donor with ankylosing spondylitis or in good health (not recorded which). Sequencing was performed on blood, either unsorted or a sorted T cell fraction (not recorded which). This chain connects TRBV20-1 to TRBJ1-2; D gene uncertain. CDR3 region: CSARMMEEYGYTF. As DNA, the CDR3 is TGCAGTGCTAGAATGATGGAGGAGTATGGCTACACCTTC.